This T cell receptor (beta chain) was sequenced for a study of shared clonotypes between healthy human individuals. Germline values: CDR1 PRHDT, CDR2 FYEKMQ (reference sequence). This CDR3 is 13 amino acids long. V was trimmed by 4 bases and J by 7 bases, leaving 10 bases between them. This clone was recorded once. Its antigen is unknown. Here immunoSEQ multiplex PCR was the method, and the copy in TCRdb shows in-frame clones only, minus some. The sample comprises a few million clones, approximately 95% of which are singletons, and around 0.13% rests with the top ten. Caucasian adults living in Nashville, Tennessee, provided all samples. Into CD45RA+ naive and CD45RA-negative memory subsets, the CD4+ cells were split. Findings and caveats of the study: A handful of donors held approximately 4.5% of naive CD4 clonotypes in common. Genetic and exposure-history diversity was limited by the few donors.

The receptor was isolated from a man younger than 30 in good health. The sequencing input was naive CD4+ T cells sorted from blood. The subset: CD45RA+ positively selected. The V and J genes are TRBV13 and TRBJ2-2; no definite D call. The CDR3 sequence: CASSWLNNGELFF. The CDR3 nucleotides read TGTGCCAGCAGCTGGTTAAATAACGGGGAGCTGTTTTTT.